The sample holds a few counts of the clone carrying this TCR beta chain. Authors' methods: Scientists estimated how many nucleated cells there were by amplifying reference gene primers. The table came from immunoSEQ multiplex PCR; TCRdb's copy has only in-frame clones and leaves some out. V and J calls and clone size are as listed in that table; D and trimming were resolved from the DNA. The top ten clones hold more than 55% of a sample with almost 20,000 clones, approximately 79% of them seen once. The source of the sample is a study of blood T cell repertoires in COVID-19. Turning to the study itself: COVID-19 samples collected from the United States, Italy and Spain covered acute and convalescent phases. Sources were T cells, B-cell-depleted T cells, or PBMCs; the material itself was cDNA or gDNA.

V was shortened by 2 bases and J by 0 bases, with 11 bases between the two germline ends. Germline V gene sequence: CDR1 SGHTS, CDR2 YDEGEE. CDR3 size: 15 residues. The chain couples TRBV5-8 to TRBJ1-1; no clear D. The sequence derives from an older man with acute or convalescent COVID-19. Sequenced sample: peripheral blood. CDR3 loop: CASSFYQQMNTEAFF. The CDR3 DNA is TGTGCCAGCAGCTTTTACCAACAGATGAACACTGAAGCTTTCTTT.